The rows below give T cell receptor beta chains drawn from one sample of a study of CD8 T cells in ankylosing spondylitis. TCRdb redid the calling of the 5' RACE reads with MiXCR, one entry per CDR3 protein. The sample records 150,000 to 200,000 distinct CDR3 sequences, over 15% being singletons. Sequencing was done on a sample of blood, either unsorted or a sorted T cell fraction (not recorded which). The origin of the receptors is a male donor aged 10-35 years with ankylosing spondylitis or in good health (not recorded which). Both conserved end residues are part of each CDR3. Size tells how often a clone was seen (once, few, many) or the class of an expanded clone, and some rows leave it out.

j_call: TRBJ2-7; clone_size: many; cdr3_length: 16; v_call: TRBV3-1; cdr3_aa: CASSQELRRSSYEQYF
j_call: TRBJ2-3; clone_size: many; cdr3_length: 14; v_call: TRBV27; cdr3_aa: CASSFARATDTQYF
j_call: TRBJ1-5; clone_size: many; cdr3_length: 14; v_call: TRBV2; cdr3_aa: CASGGWGNNQPQHF
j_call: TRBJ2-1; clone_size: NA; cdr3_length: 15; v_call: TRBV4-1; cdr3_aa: CASSQTSGRSNEQFF
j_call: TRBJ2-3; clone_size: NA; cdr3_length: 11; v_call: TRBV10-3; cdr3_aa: CAVAHTDTQYF
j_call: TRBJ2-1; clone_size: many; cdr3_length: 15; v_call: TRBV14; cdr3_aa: CASSPFGLADNEQFF
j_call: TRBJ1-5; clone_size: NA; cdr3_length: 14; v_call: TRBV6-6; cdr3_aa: CAISMGGSNQPQHF
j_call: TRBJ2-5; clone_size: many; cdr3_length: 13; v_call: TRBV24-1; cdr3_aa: CATSVLGRETQYF
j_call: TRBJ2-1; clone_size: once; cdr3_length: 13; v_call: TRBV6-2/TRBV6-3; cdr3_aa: CASSYDPGHEQFF
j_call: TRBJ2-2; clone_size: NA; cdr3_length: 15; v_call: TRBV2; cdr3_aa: CPSRDPGENTGELFF
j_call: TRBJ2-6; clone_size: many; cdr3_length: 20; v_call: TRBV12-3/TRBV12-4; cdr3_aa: CASINRGLAGLSSGANVLTF
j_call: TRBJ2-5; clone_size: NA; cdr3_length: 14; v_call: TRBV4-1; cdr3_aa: CASSHHVPQETQYF
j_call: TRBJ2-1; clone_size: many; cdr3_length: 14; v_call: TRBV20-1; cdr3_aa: CSARDGLAGYEQFF
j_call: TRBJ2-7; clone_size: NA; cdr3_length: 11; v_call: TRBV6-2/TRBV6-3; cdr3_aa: CASRGGYEQYF
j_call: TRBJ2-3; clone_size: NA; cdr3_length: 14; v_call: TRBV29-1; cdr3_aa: CSVVLASATDTQYF
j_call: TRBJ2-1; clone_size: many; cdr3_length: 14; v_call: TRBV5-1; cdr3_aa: CASSGGLADQSQFF
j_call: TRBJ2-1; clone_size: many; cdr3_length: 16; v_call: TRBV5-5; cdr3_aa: CASSGQDSATYNEQFF
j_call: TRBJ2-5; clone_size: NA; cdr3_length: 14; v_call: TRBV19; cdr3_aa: CAVSTSGGGETQYF
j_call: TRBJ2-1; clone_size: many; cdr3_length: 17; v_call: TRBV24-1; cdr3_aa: CATSDLYRTSGRNEQFF
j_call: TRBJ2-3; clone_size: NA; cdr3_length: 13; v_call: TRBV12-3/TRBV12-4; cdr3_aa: CASAESSTDTQYF
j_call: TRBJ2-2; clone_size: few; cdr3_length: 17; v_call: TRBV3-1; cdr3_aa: CASSQAPSGSKGGELFF
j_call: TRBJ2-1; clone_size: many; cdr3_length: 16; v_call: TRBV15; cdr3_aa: CATSRRTSPLRVEQFF
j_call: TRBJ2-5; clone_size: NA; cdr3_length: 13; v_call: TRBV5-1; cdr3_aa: CASRSPRSETQYF